What follows are 23 T cell receptor beta chains derived from one specimen sequenced in a study of identical twins. TCRdb re-analysed the 5' RACE reads in MiXCR, keeping a single row per CDR3 protein. The table includes hundreds of thousands of distinct CDR3 sequences, about 12% detected once. These data are also associated with another study on yellow fever vaccine responses in identical twins.

Sequences were obtained from PBMCs. These receptors were obtained from a woman aged 18-35 years in good health.

This chain joins TRBV4-1 and TRBJ2-5; D possibly uses TRBD1 or TRBD2 (7 bases each). Germline V gene lookup returns CDR1 MGHRA and CDR2 YSYEKL. The CDR3 length is 13 residues. The V and J ends lost 8 bases and 6 bases respectively, with 16 bases between them. CDR3 DNA: TGCGCCAGCCAGGGGGGGGGCATCAAGACCCAGTACTTC. Translated: CASQGGGIKTQYF.

This chain uses TRBV2 with TRBJ1-5; 8 nucleotides align to TRBD1. V lost 8 bases to trimming and J lost 4 bases; unmatched junction nucleotides: 4. The CDR3 contains 13 residues. Germline V gene sequence: CDR1 SNHLY, CDR2 FYNNEI. Written as DNA, the CDR3 is TGTGCCAGCGGGGACAGGCTGAATCAGCCCCAGCATTTT. It yields the protein CASGDRLNQPQHF. The full variable domain, rest sourced from reference TRBV2 and TRBJ1-5, is EPEVTQTPSHQVTQMGQEVILRCVPISNHLYFYWYRQILGQKVEFLVSFYNNEISEKSEIFDDQFSVERPDGSNFTLKIRSTKLEDSAMYFCASGDRLNQPQHFGDGTRLSIL.

This clonotype turned up a few times. V gene TRBV5-6 combines with J gene TRBJ2-7, with D tentatively TRBD2 (6 bases). V was trimmed by 4 bases and J by 3 bases, leaving 23 bases between them. Looked up from germline, CDR1 is SGHDT and CDR2 is YYEEEE. The CDR3 loop spans 17 amino acids. The CDR3 DNA reads as TGTGCCAGCAGCCCCACCCATTCAGGGAGGAGGATCTACGAGCAGTACTTC. Its protein product is CASSPTHSGRRIYEQYF. The whole variable domain, filled in from reference TRBV5-6 and TRBJ2-7, reads DAGVTQSPTHLIKTRGQQVTLRCSPKSGHDTVSWYQQALGQGPQFIFQYYEEEERQRGNFPDRFSGHQFPNYSSELNVNALLLGDSALYLCASSPTHSGRRIYEQYFGPGTRLTVT.

The chain links TRBV29-1 to TRBJ2-7; D is perhaps TRBD1 (7 bases). Looked up from germline, CDR1 is SQVTM and CDR2 is ANQGSEA. Trimming took off 4 bases at V and 3 bases at J, with 37 bases between the two ends. The CDR3 is made up of 21 amino acids. The CDR3 loop reads CSVVAQGVRTGEAWVYYEQYF. CDR3 DNA sequence: TGCAGCGTTGTAGCTCAGGGGGTTAGGACGGGAGAGGCTTGGGTCTACTACGAGCAGTACTTC.

V usage is TRBV19 and J usage is TRBJ2-4, with a possible D match to TRBD1 (5 bases). V was pared by 4 bases and J by 8 bases, with 12 bases between. There are 13 residues in the CDR3. From germline, CDR1 is LNHDA and CDR2 SQIVND (reference sequence). CDR3 sequence (DNA): TGTGCCAGTAGTACCACCGCCAGGGACATTCAGTACTTC. It encodes CASSTTARDIQYF.

This clonotype was picked up a small number of times. The V gene is TRBV27, the J gene TRBJ2-4, with D tentatively TRBD2 (7 bases). Trimming removed 4 bases at V and 4 bases at J, with 17 bases between. The germline gives CDR1 MNHEY, CDR2 SMNVEV (reference sequence). There are 16 residues in the CDR3. The CDR3 protein is CASSYGGGRGKNIQYF. The CDR3 DNA reads as TGTGCCAGCAGTTACGGGGGTGGGAGGGGGAAAAACATTCAGTACTTC.

This chain links TRBV5-1 with TRBJ2-2; D unresolved. The CDR3 sequence is 12 residues long. V lost 3 bases and J 6 bases, leaving 6 bases between the germline ends. Germline V lookup: CDR1 SGHRS, CDR2 YFSETQ. CDR3 coding DNA: TGCGCCAGCAGCTCGACCGCCGGGGAGCTGTTTTTT. Amino acids: CASSSTAGELFF.

This clonotype was detected a few times. This sequence joins TRBV15 and TRBJ2-3; D is perhaps TRBD2 (6 bases). V lost 1 base to trimming and J lost 0 bases, with 14 bases between them. This CDR3 is 17 amino acids long. Germline CDR1 and CDR2: LNHNV and YYDKDF (reference sequence). CDR3 loop: CATSRGWSSVSTDTQYF. For the CDR3, the DNA is TGTGCCACCAGCAGAGGATGGTCTAGCGTAAGCACAGATACGCAGTATTTT. The full variable domain, completed using reference TRBV15 and TRBJ2-3, is DAMVIQNPRYQVTQFGKPVTLSCSQTLNHNVMYWYQQKSSQAPKLLFHYYDKDFNNEADTPDNFQSRRPNTSFCFLDIRSPGLGDTAMYLCATSRGWSSVSTDTQYFGPGTRLTVL.

This clonotype showed up just a few times. This chain uses TRBV5-1 with TRBJ1-2; TRBD1 aligns across 9 bases. The V gene's germline CDR1 is SGHRS and CDR2 YFSETQ. The CDR3 spans 16 residues. The ends lost 0 bases at V and 4 bases at J; junction bases unmatched: 7. This CDR3 is CASSLEDRGRIYGYTF. The CDR3, as DNA: TGCGCCAGCAGCTTGGAGGACAGGGGAAGGATCTATGGCTACACCTTC.

The rearrangement links TRBV12-3 or TRBV12-4 to TRBJ1-1, with a possible D match to TRBD1 (6 bases). The V end lost 0 bases, the J end lost 7 bases, and 9 bases lay between the germline ends. The length of the CDR3 is 13 residues. CDR3 sequence: CASSLAGGLEAFF. DNA of the CDR3: TGTGCCAGCAGTTTAGCCGGGGGGCTTGAAGCTTTCTTT.

This clonotype was seen a few times. The chain is built from TRBV27 and TRBJ2-7, with 7 positions matching TRBD2. The CDR3 has 16 amino acids. Germline lookup yields CDR1 MNHEY and CDR2 SMNVEV (reference sequence). Losses at the gene ends were 1 base for V and 0 bases for J; bases not matched to a gene: 6. The CDR3: CASSLYQRGPSYEQYF. DNA for the CDR3: TGTGCCAGCAGTTTATACCAGCGGGGCCCCTCCTACGAGCAGTACTTC.

This clonotype has a handful of counts. V gene TRBV2 combines with J gene TRBJ1-2; 7 bases align to TRBD1. CDR3 length equals 15 residues. The J segment lost 4 bases and the V segment lost 6 bases, leaving 11 bases of the junction unmatched. Germline values: CDR1 SNHLY, CDR2 FYNNEI. CDR3 nucleotides: TGTGCCAGCAGCGCAGGACAGGCGGCATTCTATGGCTACACCTTC. Amino acid sequence: CASSAGQAAFYGYTF.

This clonotype occurred a few times. The rearrangement uses TRBV7-3 and TRBJ1-1; 7 positions match TRBD1. The V and J ends lost 5 bases and 7 bases, in that order; junction bases with no gene match: 7. The CDR3 is made up of 13 amino acids. Germline CDR1 and CDR2: SGHTA and FQGTGA. CDR3 region: CASSHDRDHEAFF. CDR3 coding DNA: TGTGCCAGCAGCCACGACAGGGACCATGAAGCTTTCTTT.

This chain links TRBV7-8 with TRBJ2-6, with 7 bases lining up with TRBD1. The J segment lost 4 bases and the V segment lost 4 bases, leaving 10 bases of the junction unmatched. The CDR3 runs to 17 residues. Germline V lookup: CDR1 SGHVS, CDR2 FQNEAQ. CDR3 in amino acids: CASSWLDRVLGANVLTF. CDR3 sequence (DNA): TGTGCCAGCAGCTGGCTAGACAGGGTTTTAGGGGCCAACGTCCTGACTTTC.

This clonotype was picked up many times. The J gene is TRBJ2-1, the V gene TRBV7-9; 9 bases match TRBD2. Germline trimming cut 6 bases from V and 3 bases from J; bases unmatched to any gene: 6. CDR1 SEHNR and CDR2 FQNEAQ come from the germline V gene (reference sequence). The CDR3 sequence is 15 residues long. The CDR3: CASRSGTSLYNEQFF. DNA for the CDR3: TGTGCCAGCAGGTCCGGGACTAGCCTCTACAATGAGCAGTTCTTC.

This clonotype was counted between two and nine times. The chain links TRBV20-1 to TRBJ2-3, with D possibly being TRBD2 (6 bases). The CDR3 is made up of 15 amino acids. The V gene's germline CDR1 is DFQATT and CDR2 SNEGSKA (reference sequence). The V and J ends lost 0 bases and 0 bases respectively, with 10 bases between them. The DNA for the CDR3 is TGCAGTGCTAGAGATTTCGCGGGAAGCACAGATACGCAGTATTTT. It codes for CSARDFAGSTDTQYF.

This clonotype was picked up a small number of times. This chain uses TRBV20-1 with TRBJ2-1, with 8 bases fitting TRBD2. The CDR3 consists of 16 residues. Germline V CDR1 and CDR2: DFQATT, SNEGSKA (reference sequence). The V and J ends lost 3 bases and 4 bases, in that order; junction bases with no gene match: 11. The CDR3 loop reads CSARKGLAGSYNEQFF. The CDR3, as DNA: TGCAGTGCTAGGAAGGGGCTAGCGGGTTCTTACAATGAGCAGTTCTTC.

This clonotype was counted only a few times. The chain combines TRBV3-1 with TRBJ2-5, with D perhaps matching TRBD1 (6 bases). Germline CDR1 LGHDT, CDR2 YNNKEL (reference sequence). CDR3 length: 17 amino acids. The V gene lost 8 bases and the J gene lost 1 base, with 23 bases spanning the gap. This CDR3 reads CASSQEVHYRAQETQYF. In nucleotides, the CDR3 is TGTGCCAGCTCCCAGGAGGTCCACTACAGGGCCCAAGAGACCCAGTACTTC.

The CDR3 loop is CASSLSIRVLSYNEQFF. As DNA, the CDR3 is TGTGCCAGCAGCTTATCGATCAGGGTTTTATCCTACAATGAGCAGTTCTTC. The genes are TRBV12-3 or TRBV12-4 and TRBJ2-1, with a weak D call TRBD1 (5 bases). V was clipped by 6 bases and J by 1 base, with 19 bases between them. CDR3 length: 17 amino acids.

The chain combines TRBV29-1 with TRBJ2-5; tentatively, D is TRBD1 (5 bases). The CDR3 spans 12 residues. Germline assignment: CDR1 SQVTM and CDR2 ANQGSEA. The V end lost 7 bases, the J end lost 3 bases, and 12 bases lay between the germline ends. The CDR3: CSAPIQEETQYF. Written as DNA, the CDR3 is TGCAGCGCCCCAATACAGGAAGAGACCCAGTACTTC.

The table lists this clonotype with a few counts. This rearrangement joins TRBV14 to TRBJ2-3; weak D call: TRBD1 (6 bases). This CDR3 is 18 amino acids long. The V gene's germline CDR1 is SGHDN and CDR2 FVKESK. With 0 bases removed from V and 4 bases from J, the gap between germline ends came to 20 bases. The CDR3 bases are TGTGCCAGCAGCCAAGACCCCTCGGACAGCCTGGGCGCAGATACGCAGTATTTT. Translating gives CASSQDPSDSLGADTQYF.

The chain combines TRBV4-2 with TRBJ2-1; 14 bases match TRBD2. Per germline, CDR1 LGHNA and CDR2 YNFKEQ. V lost 1 base and J lost 2; bases outside the gene matches: 7. This CDR3 comprises 19 residues. CDR3: CASSQARTSGGPAYNEQFF. In nucleotides, the CDR3 is TGTGCCAGCAGCCAAGCGAGGACTAGCGGGGGGCCCGCCTACAATGAGCAGTTCTTC.

The chain joins TRBV9 to TRBJ2-1; D possibly corresponds to TRBD2 (6 bases). Germline V gives CDR1 SGDLS, CDR2 YYNGEE. With 4 bases removed from V and 0 bases from J, the gap between germline ends came to 17 bases. CDR3 length: 17 residues. CDR3 sequence (DNA): TGTGCCAGCAGCTCACCTAGCGATGGTCTCTCCTACAATGAGCAGTTCTTC. Translated, it gives CASSSPSDGLSYNEQFF.